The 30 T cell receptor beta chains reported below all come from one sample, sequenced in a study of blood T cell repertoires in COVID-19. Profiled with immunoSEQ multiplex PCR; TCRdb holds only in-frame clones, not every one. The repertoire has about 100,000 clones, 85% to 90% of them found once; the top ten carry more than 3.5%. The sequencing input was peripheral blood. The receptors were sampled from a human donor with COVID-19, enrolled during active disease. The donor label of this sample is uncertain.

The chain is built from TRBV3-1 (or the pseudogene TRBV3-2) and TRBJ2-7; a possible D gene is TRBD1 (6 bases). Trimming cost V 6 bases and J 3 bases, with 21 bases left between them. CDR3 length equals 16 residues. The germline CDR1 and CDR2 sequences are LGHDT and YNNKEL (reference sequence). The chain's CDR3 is CASRARDGKGVYEQYF. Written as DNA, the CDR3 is TGTGCCAGCAGGGCAAGGGACGGGAAGGGGGTCTACGAGCAGTACTTC.

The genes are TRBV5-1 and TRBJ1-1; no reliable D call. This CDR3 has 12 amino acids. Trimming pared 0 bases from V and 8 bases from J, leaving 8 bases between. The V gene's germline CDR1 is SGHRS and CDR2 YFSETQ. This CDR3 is CASSLDSFEAFF. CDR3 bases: TGCGCCAGCAGCTTGGACAGTTTCGAAGCTTTCTTT.

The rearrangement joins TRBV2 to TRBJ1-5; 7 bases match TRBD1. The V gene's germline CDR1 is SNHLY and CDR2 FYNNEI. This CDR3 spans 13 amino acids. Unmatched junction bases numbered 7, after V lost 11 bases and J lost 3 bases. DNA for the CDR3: TGTGCCGGGACAGCGGAGTTCAATCAGCCCCAGCATTTT. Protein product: CAGTAEFNQPQHF.

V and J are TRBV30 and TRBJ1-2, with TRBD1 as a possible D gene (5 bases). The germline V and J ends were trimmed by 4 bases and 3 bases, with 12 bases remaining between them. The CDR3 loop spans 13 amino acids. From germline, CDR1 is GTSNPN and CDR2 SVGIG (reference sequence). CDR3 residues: CAWTGGNYYGYTF. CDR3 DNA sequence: TGTGCCTGGACCGGGGGAAATTACTATGGCTACACCTTC.

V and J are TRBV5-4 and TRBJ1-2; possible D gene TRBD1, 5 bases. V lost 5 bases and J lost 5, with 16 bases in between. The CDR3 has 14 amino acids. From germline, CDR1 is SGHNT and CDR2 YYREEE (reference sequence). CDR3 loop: CASRNFRKGYGYTF. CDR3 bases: TGTGCCAGCAGGAACTTCCGGAAGGGGTATGGCTACACCTTC.

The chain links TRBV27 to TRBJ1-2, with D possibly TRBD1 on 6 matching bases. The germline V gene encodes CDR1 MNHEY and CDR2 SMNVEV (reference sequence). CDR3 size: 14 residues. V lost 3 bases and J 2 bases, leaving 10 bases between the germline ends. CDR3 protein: CASSLNRANYGYTF. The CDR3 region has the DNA TGTGCCAGCAGTTTGAACAGGGCGAACTATGGCTACACCTTC.

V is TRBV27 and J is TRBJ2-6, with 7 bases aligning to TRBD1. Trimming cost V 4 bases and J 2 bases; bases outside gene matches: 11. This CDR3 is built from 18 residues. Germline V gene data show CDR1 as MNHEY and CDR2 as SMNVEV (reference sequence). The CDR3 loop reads CASSSYSPRGPGANVLTF. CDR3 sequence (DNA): TGTGCCAGCAGTTCTTACTCTCCTAGGGGGCCTGGGGCCAACGTCCTGACTTTC.

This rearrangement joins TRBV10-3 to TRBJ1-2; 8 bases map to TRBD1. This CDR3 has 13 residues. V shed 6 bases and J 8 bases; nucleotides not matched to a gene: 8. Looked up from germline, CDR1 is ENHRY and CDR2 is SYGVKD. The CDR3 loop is CAIRLTGDKGYTF. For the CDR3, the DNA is TGTGCCATCAGACTGACAGGGGATAAGGGCTACACCTTC.

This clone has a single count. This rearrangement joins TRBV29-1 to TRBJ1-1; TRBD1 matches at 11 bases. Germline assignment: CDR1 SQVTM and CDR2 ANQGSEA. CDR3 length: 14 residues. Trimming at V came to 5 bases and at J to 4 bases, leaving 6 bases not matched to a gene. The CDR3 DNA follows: TGCAGCGTTCCGGGACAGGGGGTACTCACTGAAGCTTTCTTT. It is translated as CSVPGQGVLTEAFF.

CDR3 residues: CAISEGQGSPYEQYF. The CDR3, as DNA: TGTGCCATCAGTGAGGGGCAGGGATCCCCCTACGAGCAGTACTTC. This chain links TRBV10-3 with TRBJ2-7; possibly TRBD1 for D (5 bases). V was trimmed by 2 bases and J by 2 bases, leaving 13 bases between them. The CDR3 runs 15 residues. Germline CDR1 is ENHRY and CDR2 is SYGVKD.

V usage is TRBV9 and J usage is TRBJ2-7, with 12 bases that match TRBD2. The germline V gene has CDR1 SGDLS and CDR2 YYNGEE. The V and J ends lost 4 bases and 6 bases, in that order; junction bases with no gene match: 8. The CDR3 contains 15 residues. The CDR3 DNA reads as TGTGCCAGCAGCCCCAGACTAGCGGGAGACTCCGAGCAGTACTTC. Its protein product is CASSPRLAGDSEQYF.

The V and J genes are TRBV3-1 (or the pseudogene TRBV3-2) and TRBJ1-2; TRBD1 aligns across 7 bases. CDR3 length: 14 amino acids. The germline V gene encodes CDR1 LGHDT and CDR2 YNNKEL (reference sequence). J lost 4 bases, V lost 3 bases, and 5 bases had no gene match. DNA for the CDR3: TGTGCCAGCAGCCAGCTACAGGGGAGCTATGGCTACACCTTC. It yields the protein CASSQLQGSYGYTF.

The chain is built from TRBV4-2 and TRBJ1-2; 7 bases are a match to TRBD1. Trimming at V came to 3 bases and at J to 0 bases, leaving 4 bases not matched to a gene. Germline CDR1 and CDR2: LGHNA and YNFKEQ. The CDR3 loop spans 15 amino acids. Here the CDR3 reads CASSHSGTANYGYTF. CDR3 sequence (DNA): TGTGCCAGCAGCCACTCTGGGACAGCTAACTATGGCTACACCTTC.

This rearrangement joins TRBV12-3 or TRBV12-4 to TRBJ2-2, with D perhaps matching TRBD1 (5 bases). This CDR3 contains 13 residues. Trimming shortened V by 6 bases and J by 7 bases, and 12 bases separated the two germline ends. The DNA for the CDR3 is TGTGCCAGCAGCCTTATCAGGGACGGGGAGCTGTTTTTT. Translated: CASSLIRDGELFF.

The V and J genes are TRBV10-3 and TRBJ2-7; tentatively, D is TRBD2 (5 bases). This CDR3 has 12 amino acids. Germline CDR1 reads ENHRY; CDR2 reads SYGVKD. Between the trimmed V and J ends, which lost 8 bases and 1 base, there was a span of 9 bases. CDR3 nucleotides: TGTGCCATCGGGAGCCAGTCCTACGAGCAGTACTTC. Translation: CAIGSQSYEQYF.

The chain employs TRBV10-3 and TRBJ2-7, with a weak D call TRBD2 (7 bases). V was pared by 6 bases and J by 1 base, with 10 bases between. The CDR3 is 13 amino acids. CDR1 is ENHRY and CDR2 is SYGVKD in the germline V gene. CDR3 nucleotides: TGTGCCATCAGAGAGGGGGGGTCCTACGAGCAGTACTTC. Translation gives CAIREGGSYEQYF.

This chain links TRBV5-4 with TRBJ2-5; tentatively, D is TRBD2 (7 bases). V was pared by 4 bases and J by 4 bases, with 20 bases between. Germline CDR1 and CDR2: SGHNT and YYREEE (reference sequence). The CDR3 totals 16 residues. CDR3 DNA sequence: TGTGCCAGCAGCCAAAACCTATGGGGAGGGGGAGAGACCCAGTACTTC. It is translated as CASSQNLWGGGETQYF.

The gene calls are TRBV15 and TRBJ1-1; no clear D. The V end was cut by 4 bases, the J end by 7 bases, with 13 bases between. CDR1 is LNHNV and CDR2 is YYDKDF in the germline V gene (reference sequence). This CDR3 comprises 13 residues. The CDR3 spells CATSNPSRGEAFF. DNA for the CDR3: TGTGCCACCAGCAACCCAAGTCGGGGTGAAGCTTTCTTT. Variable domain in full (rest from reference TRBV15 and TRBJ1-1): DAMVIQNPRYQVTQFGKPVTLSCSQTLNHNVMYWYQQKSSQAPKLLFHYYDKDFNNEADTPDNFQSRRPNTSFCFLDIRSPGLGDTAMYLCATSNPSRGEAFFGQGTRLTVV.

The DNA of the CDR3 is TGTGCCAGCACCGGGACAGGGTATGAAAAACTGTTTTTT. It codes for CASTGTGYEKLFF. The chain couples TRBV6-5 to TRBJ1-4, with 9 bases that match TRBD1. The J segment lost 6 bases and the V segment lost 7 bases, leaving 3 bases of the junction unmatched. From germline, CDR1 is MNHEY and CDR2 SVGAGI. The CDR3 is 13 residues long.

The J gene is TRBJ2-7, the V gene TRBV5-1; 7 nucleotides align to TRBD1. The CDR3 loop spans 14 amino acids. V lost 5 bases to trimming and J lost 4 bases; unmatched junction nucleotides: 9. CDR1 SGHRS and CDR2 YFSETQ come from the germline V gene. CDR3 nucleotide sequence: TGCGCCAGCAGGTTCTCCACAGGGGTGTACGAGCAGTACTTC. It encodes CASRFSTGVYEQYF.

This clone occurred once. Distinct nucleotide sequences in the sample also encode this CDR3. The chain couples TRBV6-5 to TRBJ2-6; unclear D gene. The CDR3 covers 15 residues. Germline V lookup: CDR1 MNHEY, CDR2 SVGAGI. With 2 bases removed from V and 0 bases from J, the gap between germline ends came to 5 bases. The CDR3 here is CASSYGSSGANVLTF. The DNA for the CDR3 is TGTGCCAGCAGTTACGGCTCCTCTGGGGCCAACGTCCTGACTTTC.

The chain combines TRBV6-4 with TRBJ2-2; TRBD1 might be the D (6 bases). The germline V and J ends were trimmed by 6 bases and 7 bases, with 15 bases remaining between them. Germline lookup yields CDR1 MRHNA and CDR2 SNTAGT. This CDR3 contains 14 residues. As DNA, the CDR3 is TGTGCCAGCAGGACAAAAACAGGGATCGGGGAGCTGTTTTTT. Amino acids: CASRTKTGIGELFF.

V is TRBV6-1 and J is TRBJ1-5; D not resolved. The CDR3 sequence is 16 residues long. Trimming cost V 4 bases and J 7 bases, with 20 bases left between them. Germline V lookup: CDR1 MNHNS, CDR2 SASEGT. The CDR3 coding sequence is TGTGCCAGCAGTGTTTCTATCGACCTATCGGGGCAGCCCCAGCATTTT. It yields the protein CASSVSIDLSGQPQHF.

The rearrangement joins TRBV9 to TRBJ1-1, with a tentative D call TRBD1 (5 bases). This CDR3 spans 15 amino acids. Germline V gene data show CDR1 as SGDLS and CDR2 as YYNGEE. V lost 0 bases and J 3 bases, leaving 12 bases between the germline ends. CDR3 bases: TGTGCCAGCAGCGTAGGTCGCCGGGGGGACACTGAAGCTTTCTTT. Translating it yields CASSVGRRGDTEAFF.

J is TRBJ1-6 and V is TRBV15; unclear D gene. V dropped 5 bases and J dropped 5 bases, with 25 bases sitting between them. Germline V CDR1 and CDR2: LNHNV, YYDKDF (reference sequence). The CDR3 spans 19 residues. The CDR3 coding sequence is TGTGCCACCAGCCGCGACCCCCCGAGGTCCAGATACCATAATTCACCCCTCCACTTT. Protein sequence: CATSRDPPRSRYHNSPLHF.

This chain's CDR3 is CASGSDRGRRGYTF. CDR3 in DNA: TGTGCTAGTGGTTCGGACAGGGGGCGCCGAGGCTACACCTTC. The chain carries TRBV12-5 and TRBJ1-2; 11 bases line up with TRBD1. The CDR3 covers 14 residues. The germline gives CDR1 LGHNT, CDR2 FRNRAP. V shed 4 bases and J 8 bases; nucleotides not matched to a gene: 6.

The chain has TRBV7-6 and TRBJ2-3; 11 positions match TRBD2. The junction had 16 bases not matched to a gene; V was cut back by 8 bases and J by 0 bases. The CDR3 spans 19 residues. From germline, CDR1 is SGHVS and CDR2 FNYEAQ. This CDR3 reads CASGLGLAEPVPSTDTQYF. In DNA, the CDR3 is TGTGCCAGCGGATTGGGACTAGCGGAACCCGTACCAAGCACAGATACGCAGTATTTT.

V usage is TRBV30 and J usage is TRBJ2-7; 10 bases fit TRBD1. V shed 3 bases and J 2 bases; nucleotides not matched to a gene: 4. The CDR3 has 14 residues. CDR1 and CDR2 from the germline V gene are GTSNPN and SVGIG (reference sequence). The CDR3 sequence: CAWRRGQGTYEQYF. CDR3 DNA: TGTGCCTGGAGACGGGGACAGGGGACCTACGAGCAGTACTTC.

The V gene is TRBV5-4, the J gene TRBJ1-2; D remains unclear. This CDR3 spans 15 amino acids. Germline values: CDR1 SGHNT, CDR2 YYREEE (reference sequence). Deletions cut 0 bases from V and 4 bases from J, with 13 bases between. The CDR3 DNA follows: TGTGCCAGCAGCTTGGGACCAGAGGGCGGCTATGGCTACACCTTC. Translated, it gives CASSLGPEGGYGYTF.

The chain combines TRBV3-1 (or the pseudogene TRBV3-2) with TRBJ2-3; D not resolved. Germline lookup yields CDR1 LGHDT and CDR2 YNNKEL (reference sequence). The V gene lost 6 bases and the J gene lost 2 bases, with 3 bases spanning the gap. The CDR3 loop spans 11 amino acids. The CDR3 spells CASRLTDTQYF. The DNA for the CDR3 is TGTGCCAGCAGACTCACAGATACGCAGTATTTT.